This TCR beta chain stems from a study of Graves' ophthalmopathy and Graves' hyperthyroidism. For repertoire sequencing, the TCR beta CDR3 regions were amplified from RNA transcripts. Amplification began with first-round RT-PCR using HTBI primers, then second-round multiplex PCR was performed. TCRdb called the multiplex PCR reads again in MiXCR, with one record for every CDR3 protein. The table lists hundreds of thousands of distinct CDR3 sequences, 22% of them singletons, with approximately 7% in the top ten. As for this clonotype: Antigen: not known. This may arise from a read error, as a much more abundant clone is one base away.

V shed 1 base and J 6 bases; nucleotides not matched to a gene: 14. The CDR3 has 17 residues. Germline CDR1 and CDR2: GTSNPN and SVGIG (reference sequence). Study-wide points: Most thyroid clonotypes expanded beyond 0.001 frequency were also found in blood.

Enrolled hyperthyroidism patients had a new diagnosis, a duration under 2 months, and an age of 18 to 65. If patients had other autoimmune diseases, uncontrolled infections, pregnancy or lactation, they were excluded. The PBMC fraction was derived from under 11 ml of fresh peripheral blood. Sequences were obtained from peripheral blood. The V and J genes are TRBV30 and TRBJ2-7, with 11 nucleotides matching TRBD1. This receptor was obtained from a woman aged 18-30 years with stable Graves' hyperthyroidism. Some clones in this sample may be carry-over from other donors' samples. The CDR3 sequence: CAWSAKTGQGVGCEQYF. CDR3 in DNA: TGTGCCTGGAGTGCGAAAACGGGACAGGGGGTCGGTTGCGAGCAGTACTTC.